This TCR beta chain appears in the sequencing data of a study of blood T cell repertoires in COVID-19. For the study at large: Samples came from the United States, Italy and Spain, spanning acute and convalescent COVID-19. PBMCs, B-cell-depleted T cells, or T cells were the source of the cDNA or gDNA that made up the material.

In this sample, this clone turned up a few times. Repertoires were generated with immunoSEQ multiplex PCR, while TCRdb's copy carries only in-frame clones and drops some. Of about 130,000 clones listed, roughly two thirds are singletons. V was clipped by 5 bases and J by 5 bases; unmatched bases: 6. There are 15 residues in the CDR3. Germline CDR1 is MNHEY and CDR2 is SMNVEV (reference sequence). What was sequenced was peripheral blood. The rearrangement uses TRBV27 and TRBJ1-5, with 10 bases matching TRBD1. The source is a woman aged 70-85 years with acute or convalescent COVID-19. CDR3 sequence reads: CASSGTGAGDQPQHF. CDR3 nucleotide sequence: TGTGCCAGCAGTGGGACAGGGGCAGGTGATCAGCCCCAGCATTTT.